Listed below are T cell receptor beta chains from one sample, sequenced in a study of blood T cell repertoires in COVID-19. Libraries were prepared by immunoSEQ multiplex PCR; TCRdb keeps only in-frame clonotypes and omits some of them. In the table there are approximately 100,000 clones, over 80% of which are singletons. Input material: peripheral blood. All receptors come from a man over 45 with acute or convalescent COVID-19. Each CDR3 is given without its conserved first and last residue. The size field is filled for only some rows; it gives once, few, many or a size class.

v_gene	j_gene	abundance	CDR3aa
TRBV5-1	TRBJ1-2	once	ASSAGGTGDNGYT
TRBV6-5	TRBJ1-5	-	ASSYGRGLGQPQH
TRBV7-2	TRBJ2-2	-	ASSQNAWTQNTGELF
TRBV5-1	TRBJ2-1	-	ASSSEGAGGTSYEQF
TRBV5-4	TRBJ2-5	-	ASSSQRAQRETQY
TRBV2	TRBJ1-4	-	ASSARVSGEKLF
TRBV29-1	TRBJ2-3	-	SVRPGQGADTQY
TRBV19	TRBJ2-1	-	ASSPLGGYNEQF
TRBV24-1	TRBJ2-2	-	ATSSRGSTGELF
TRBV5-6	TRBJ2-3	-	ASSRIPGQTTDTQY
TRBV19	TRBJ1-4	-	ASSISPGYEKLF
TRBV20-1	TRBJ1-6	-	SARDRNTLH
TRBV6-2/TRBV6-3	TRBJ1-2	-	ASSYLTGTDGYT
TRBV3-1/TRBV3-2	TRBJ2-1	-	ASTGGPTHNEQF
TRBV18	TRBJ1-4	-	ASSPPRQSTNEKLF
TRBV29-1	TRBJ1-1	-	SVVTGIAEAF
TRBV3-1/TRBV3-2	TRBJ1-3	-	ASSLRAGTGNTIY
TRBV10-2	TRBJ1-2	-	ASSGLGQGDQHGYT
TRBV7-9	TRBJ2-3	-	ASSLDRGGDTQY
TRBV27	TRBJ1-5	-	ASSQGIDQPQH
TRBV13	TRBJ2-4	once	ASSDYRGENIQY
TRBV6-2/TRBV6-3	TRBJ1-2	-	ASSYSKWDSNYGYT
TRBV7-8	TRBJ2-6	-	ASSSGSVGANVLT
TRBV19	TRBJ1-1	-	ASSTGQGSLTEAF
TRBV2	TRBJ2-2	-	ASRFEQTGNTGELF
TRBV3-1/TRBV3-2	TRBJ1-6	-	ASRYGTGAGDLH
TRBV3-1/TRBV3-2	TRBJ2-2	-	ASSQAPGAGGNTGELF
TRBV5-4	TRBJ2-2	-	ASSGVGAGGPRAGELF
TRBV25-1	TRBJ1-6	-	ASSRNGETYNSPLH
TRBV4-1	TRBJ1-2	-	ASSQGRDGYT
TRBV30	TRBJ2-7	-	AWSATGRGEQY
TRBV18	TRBJ1-2	-	ASSPNLSFGYT
TRBV2	TRBJ1-1	-	ASSVTPQGDTEAF
TRBV19	TRBJ1-1	-	ASSPKERQWGAEAF
TRBV3-1/TRBV3-2	TRBJ1-2	-	ASSQESGGNYGYT
TRBV9	TRBJ2-5	-	ASSDGSSETQY
TRBV6-5	TRBJ2-1	-	ASTLTASNEQF
TRBV28	TRBJ2-1	-	ASTSGLAGGNNEQF
TRBV24-1	TRBJ2-2	-	ATSDLSGTGELF
TRBV11-2	TRBJ2-5	once	ASSLEAQETQY
TRBV12-3/TRBV12-4	TRBJ2-5	-	ASTKNQETQY
TRBV28	TRBJ1-6	-	ASRTGGNSPLH
TRBV7-2	TRBJ2-7	few	ASSSQGQGNYEQY
TRBV6-5	TRBJ1-2	once	ASRATGSSNGYT